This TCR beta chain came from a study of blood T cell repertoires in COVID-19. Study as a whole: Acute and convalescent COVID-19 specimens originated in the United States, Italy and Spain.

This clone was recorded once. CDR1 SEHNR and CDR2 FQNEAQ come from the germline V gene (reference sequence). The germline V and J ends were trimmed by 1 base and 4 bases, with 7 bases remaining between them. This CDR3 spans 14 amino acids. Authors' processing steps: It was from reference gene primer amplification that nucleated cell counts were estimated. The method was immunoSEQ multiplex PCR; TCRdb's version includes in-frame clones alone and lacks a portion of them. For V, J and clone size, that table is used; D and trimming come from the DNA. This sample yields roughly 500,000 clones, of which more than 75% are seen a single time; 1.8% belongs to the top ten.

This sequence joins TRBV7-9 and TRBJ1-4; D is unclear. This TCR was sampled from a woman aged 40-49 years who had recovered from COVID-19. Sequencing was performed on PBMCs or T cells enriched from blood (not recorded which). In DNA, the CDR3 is TGTGCCAGCAGCTTAGTCAGGAATAATGAAAAACTGTTTTTT. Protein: CASSLVRNNEKLFF.